The T cell receptor beta chain described here comes from a study of cytomegalovirus exposure and HLA in healthy donors. In the case of this clone: Its antigen is as yet unknown.

Study-level results: CMV serostatus was the sole immune exposure data available. Most CMV-associated TCR beta chains appeared HLA-restricted in a later analysis. An assumption of roughly uniform sequencing depth across donors underlay the presence/absence analyses. Most subjects had HLA-A and HLA-B alleles reportedly predicted accurately by TCR beta sequences.

Use of 60 Vbeta and 13 Jbeta primers characterized the PCR. Profiled with immunoSEQ multiplex PCR; TCRdb holds only in-frame clones, not every one. The sample gives about 130,000 clones, approximately 72% of which show up once; 2.9% is in the top ten. Germline V lookup: CDR1 MNHNY, CDR2 SVGAGI (reference sequence). The CDR3 extends over 15 amino acids. Trimming removed 6 bases at V and 7 bases at J, with 18 bases between. Sequencing was performed on PBMCs. The genes are TRBV6-6 and TRBJ1-4, with D unclear. This sequence originates from a human donor in good health. CDR3 sequence: CASRGIYRGIEKLFF. In DNA, the CDR3 is TGTGCCAGCAGGGGTATCTACCGGGGTATTGAAAAACTGTTTTTT.